Reported below is one T cell receptor (beta chain). The antigen is not known. This sample was included in a study of cytomegalovirus exposure and HLA in healthy donors. Germline values: CDR1 SGHTA, CDR2 FQGTGA. CDR3 length: 14 amino acids. Trimming took 4 bases from V and 7 from J, leaving 16 bases between them. General study points: A link between a missense DCLRE1C variant and TCR beta V- and J-gene trimming emerged from a later analysis. Cytomegalovirus association was listed for 150 or so TCR beta chains.

The PCR made use of 60 Vbeta and 13 Jbeta primers. In the original workflow: The authors later counted tens of millions of unique TCR beta chains, roughly 10 million of them shared. Data came from immunoSEQ multiplex PCR; TCRdb stores just in-frame clones and leaves some out. That table furnishes V, J and clone size, whereas the DNA furnished D and trimming. The sample lists some 120,000 clones, roughly 70% occurring once. The receptor was derived from a young man in good health and CMV-seronegative. This chain uses TRBV7-3 with TRBJ2-5; possibly TRBD2 for D (5 bases). The sequencing input was PBMCs. The DNA for the CDR3 is TGTGCCAGCAGCTCCCTGGCGGGCGGATCGACCCAGTACTTC. Its protein product is CASSSLAGGSTQYF.